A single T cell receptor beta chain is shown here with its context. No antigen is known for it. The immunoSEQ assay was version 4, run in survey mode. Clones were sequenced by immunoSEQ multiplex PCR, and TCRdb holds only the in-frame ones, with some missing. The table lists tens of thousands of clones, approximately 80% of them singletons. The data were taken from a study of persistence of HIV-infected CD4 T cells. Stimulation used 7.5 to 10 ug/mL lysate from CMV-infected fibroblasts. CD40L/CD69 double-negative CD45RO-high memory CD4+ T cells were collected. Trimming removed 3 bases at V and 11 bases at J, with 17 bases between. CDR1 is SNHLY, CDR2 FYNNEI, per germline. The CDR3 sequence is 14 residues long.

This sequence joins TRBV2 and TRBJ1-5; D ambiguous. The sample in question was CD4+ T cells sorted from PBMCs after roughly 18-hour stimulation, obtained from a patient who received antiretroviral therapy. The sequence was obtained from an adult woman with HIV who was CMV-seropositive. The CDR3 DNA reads TGTGCCAGCAGTGATAGCGCCGGCGCCTTAGCCCAGCATTTT. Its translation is CASSDSAGALAQHF. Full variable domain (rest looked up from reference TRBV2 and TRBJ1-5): EPEVTQTPSHQVTQMGQEVILRCVPISNHLYFYWYRQILGQKVEFLVSFYNNEISEKSEIFDDQFSVERPDGSNFTLKIRSTKLEDSAMYFCASSDSAGALAQHFGDGTRLSIL.